These 24 T cell receptor beta chains share one sample of origin, sequenced in a study of regulatory T cells in long-lasting Graves disease. This sample's time point: newly diagnosed GD, antithyroid drugs for less than 3 months. With RNA extracted from PBMCs as input, the TCR library was made. TCR beta libraries were built with iRepertoire HTBI primers and Arm-PCR of CDR3 regions. TCRdb passed the multiplex PCR reads through MiXCR, listing each CDR3 protein once. The data show 540,000 or so distinct CDR3 sequences, roughly 14% seen once. These data are also associated with another study on T cells in Graves' hyperthyroidism and ophthalmopathy.

The sample consisted of peripheral blood mononuclear cells (PBMCs), taken at new diagnosis, from a patient treated with antithyroid drugs. The receptors shown here come from a man aged 30-40 years with Graves disease.

This clonotype was recorded at least ten times. The chain uses TRBV7-2 and TRBJ2-1; D is perhaps TRBD2 (6 bases). The CDR3 runs to 12 residues. Trimming stripped 5 bases from V and 9 bases from J, with 11 bases between. Germline V gives CDR1 SGHTA, CDR2 FQGNSA. The CDR3 sequence: CASSGSGVEQFF. The CDR3 bases are TGTGCCAGCAGCGGTTCGGGGGTTGAGCAGTTCTTC.

This clonotype was seen a few times. V and J are TRBV20-1 and TRBJ1-5, with a tentative D call TRBD1 (6 bases). The CDR3 is 13 amino acids. Trimming pared 2 bases from V and 6 bases from J, leaving 11 bases between. CDR1 is DFQATT, CDR2 SNEGSKA, per germline (reference sequence). The CDR3 loop is CSARFRGSQPQHF. The CDR3 nucleotides read TGCAGTGCTAGATTCAGGGGAAGTCAGCCCCAGCATTTT.

This clonotype was seen more than once but under ten times. This sequence joins TRBV30 and TRBJ2-1; 10 bases are a match to TRBD2. This CDR3 spans 14 amino acids. The V and J ends lost 4 bases and 7 bases, in that order; junction bases with no gene match: 7. The V gene's germline CDR1 is GTSNPN and CDR2 SVGIG (reference sequence). This CDR3 reads CAWKLAGFLNEQFF. The CDR3, as DNA: TGTGCCTGGAAACTAGCGGGGTTTTTGAATGAGCAGTTCTTC.

This clonotype came up many times. This chain connects TRBV5-4 to TRBJ2-7; D possibly uses TRBD1 or TRBD2 (6 bases each). Germline lookup yields CDR1 SGHNT and CDR2 YYREEE (reference sequence). Between the trimmed V and J ends, which lost 3 bases and 5 bases, there was a span of 18 bases. The CDR3 is made up of 15 amino acids. CDR3 sequence: CASSSGGPRGNEQYF. The CDR3 nucleotides read TGTGCCAGCAGCTCCGGGGGCCCACGGGGGAACGAGCAGTACTTC.

This clonotype came up many times. The chain links TRBV2 to TRBJ2-2; no clear D. The CDR3 spans 15 residues. Germline V gene lookup returns CDR1 SNHLY and CDR2 FYNNEI. Trimming removed 8 bases from V and 2 bases from J, with 15 bases in between. CDR3 protein: CASRSSRQNTGELFF. The DNA of the CDR3 is TGTGCCAGCCGCTCGAGCAGACAAAACACCGGGGAGCTGTTTTTT.

This clonotype has at least ten counts. V is TRBV18 and J is TRBJ2-5; maybe TRBD1 (5 bases). The CDR3 extends over 13 amino acids. The V and J ends lost 4 bases and 5 bases respectively, with 11 bases between them. Germline loops: CDR1 KGHSH, CDR2 LQKENI. The CDR3 is CASSQGVEETQYF. As DNA, the CDR3 is TGTGCCAGCTCACAAGGGGTGGAGGAGACCCAGTACTTC.

This clonotype was counted between two and nine times. The CDR3 is CASRQGREGEQYF. In DNA form, the CDR3 reads TGTGCCAGCAGGCAGGGCAGGGAGGGCGAGCAGTACTTC. The rearrangement links TRBV2 to TRBJ2-7, with TRBD2 matching 7 bases. V trimming: 6 bases; J trimming: 6 bases; junction bases outside the gene matches: 8. Germline V lookup: CDR1 SNHLY, CDR2 FYNNEI. This CDR3 is built from 13 residues.

The chain is built from TRBV11-3 and TRBJ2-7; D is ambiguous. Trimming cost V 5 bases and J 2 bases, with 13 bases left between them. The CDR3 consists of 14 residues. Looked up from germline, CDR1 is SGHNT and CDR2 is YENEEA. In DNA, the CDR3 is TGTGCCAGCAGCCCAAACGACGGAACCTACGAGCAGTACTTC. Translated, it gives CASSPNDGTYEQYF.

This clonotype was detected a few times. The chain joins TRBV19 to TRBJ2-7; D tentatively reads TRBD1 or TRBD2 (5 bases each). The CDR3 contains 14 residues. Germline CDR1 LNHDA, CDR2 SQIVND (reference sequence). The V gene lost 9 bases and the J gene lost 2 bases, with 17 bases spanning the gap. The CDR3 sequence: CASLRGETAYEQYF. The CDR3 DNA is TGTGCCAGCCTGCGAGGGGAGACCGCCTACGAGCAGTACTTC.

The table lists this clonotype with a count of one. The V and J genes are TRBV15 and TRBJ2-7; no reliable D call. V was cut by 1 base and J by 3 bases, with 7 bases left in between. This CDR3 contains 13 residues. Germline CDR1 LNHNV, CDR2 YYDKDF (reference sequence). CDR3 sequence reads: CATSRGRGYEQYF. The CDR3, as DNA: TGTGCCACCAGCAGAGGACGAGGCTACGAGCAGTACTTC.

This clonotype appeared many times. The chain is built from TRBV28 and TRBJ1-5; D may be TRBD1 (5 bases). This CDR3 has 14 amino acids. Trimming took off 4 bases at V and 5 bases at J, with 12 bases between the two ends. Per germline, CDR1 MDHEN and CDR2 SYDVKM. Written as DNA, the CDR3 is TGTGCCAGCAGTTCCGCCAGGGAACATCAGCCCCAGCATTTT. Translation: CASSSAREHQPQHF.

This clonotype was seen only once. This chain joins TRBV5-1 and TRBJ2-2, with 7 bases matching TRBD1. This CDR3 is 16 amino acids long. V dropped 5 bases and J dropped 4; count of bases not matched to a gene: 11. Germline V gene sequence: CDR1 SGHRS, CDR2 YFSETQ. CDR3 in amino acids: CASSSLGRGSTGELFF. Here the CDR3 DNA reads TGCGCCAGCAGTTCCCTAGGCAGGGGGAGCACCGGGGAGCTGTTTTTT.

The CDR3 here is CASSSRQGTNEKLFF. The CDR3 region has the DNA TGTGCCAGCAGCTCTCGACAGGGAACTAATGAAAAACTGTTTTTT. The V call is TRBV7-9, the J call TRBJ1-4; 7 bases are a match to TRBD1. This CDR3 is 15 amino acids long. V dropped 4 bases and J dropped 1; count of bases not matched to a gene: 3. From germline, CDR1 is SEHNR and CDR2 FQNEAQ (reference sequence).

CDR3 amino acids: CASSPPGVVRGEKLFF. The CDR3 DNA reads TGTGCCAGCTCACCCCCCGGTGTGGTGAGGGGTGAAAAACTGTTTTTT. This chain uses TRBV18 with TRBJ1-4; TRBD1 might be the D (5 bases). Germline V gene sequence: CDR1 KGHSH, CDR2 LQKENI. This CDR3 region has 16 residues. With 3 bases removed from V and 7 bases from J, the gap between germline ends came to 18 bases.

J is TRBJ1-5 and V is TRBV2; D gene ambiguous. From germline, CDR1 is SNHLY and CDR2 FYNNEI. This CDR3 has 14 amino acids. Trimming removed 4 bases at V and 7 bases at J, with 14 bases between. CDR3 bases: TGTGCCAGCAGTGCTCGTGGGCTGGGCCAGCCCCAGCATTTT. It encodes CASSARGLGQPQHF.

This clonotype was detected many times. The V and J genes are TRBV6-5 and TRBJ2-6; D call uncertain. V lost 2 bases, J lost 2 bases, and 7 bases lay in between. CDR3 length equals 15 residues. The V gene's germline CDR1 is MNHEY and CDR2 SVGAGI. The CDR3 sequence is CASSYRHPGANVLTF. In DNA form, the CDR3 reads TGTGCCAGCAGTTACCGTCATCCTGGGGCCAACGTCCTGACTTTC.

This clonotype has a handful of counts. A much larger clone differs from this one at a single base, so this may be a read error. The rearrangement links TRBV6-1 to TRBJ2-1; D gene unclear. Germline V gene lookup returns CDR1 MNHNS and CDR2 SASEGT. CDR3 length equals 12 residues. Trimming took 8 bases from V and 10 from J, leaving 15 bases between them. CDR3 coding DNA: TGTGCCAGCTCTAGACTCGCCCACGAGCAGTTCTTC. This gives the protein CASSRLAHEQFF.

This clonotype appeared many times. The chain links TRBV9 to TRBJ1-2, with D unclear. This CDR3 has 20 residues. Germline lookup yields CDR1 SGDLS and CDR2 YYNGEE. The ends were cut back, 4 bases at V and 0 bases at J, with 28 bases in the middle. The CDR3 bases are TGTGCCAGCAGCCGTGGGTCAGACACTTACCCCTTCATCTCTAACTATGGCTACACCTTC. Its protein is CASSRGSDTYPFISNYGYTF.

This clonotype was recorded many times. The genes are TRBV25-1 and TRBJ2-3, with D unclear. The germline V gene encodes CDR1 MGHDK and CDR2 SYGVNS. Deletions cut 1 base from V and 3 bases from J, with 5 bases between. This CDR3 contains 13 residues. CDR3 bases: TGTGCCAGCAGTGAATTCATGACAGATACGCAGTATTTT. Protein: CASSEFMTDTQYF.

This clonotype was detected ten times or more. The chain employs TRBV5-1 and TRBJ2-7; TRBD2 is a possible D gene (5 bases). Trimming took 0 bases from V and 6 from J, leaving 7 bases between them. CDR1 and CDR2 from the germline V gene are SGHRS and YFSETQ. The length of the CDR3 is 12 residues. The CDR3 DNA sequence: TGCGCCAGCAGCTTGGCGGGGTCCGAGCAGTACTTC. Translation gives CASSLAGSEQYF.

This chain connects TRBV29-1 to TRBJ1-1; D remains ambiguous. The CDR3 sequence is 14 residues long. V dropped 4 bases and J dropped 1 base, with 13 bases sitting between them. Germline V CDR1 and CDR2: SQVTM, ANQGSEA. CDR3 nucleotide sequence: TGCAGCGTTGCCCCCAGGAGCCGGAACACTGAAGCTTTCTTT. Its translation is CSVAPRSRNTEAFF.

The rearrangement uses TRBV6-1 and TRBJ1-2; the D gene is possibly TRBD1 (5 bases). The CDR3 is 14 amino acids. Germline-derived CDR1 and CDR2 are MNHNS and SASEGT. V gave up 8 bases and J gave up 8 bases, with 21 bases separating them. Written as DNA, the CDR3 is TGTGCCAGCTGTAACCGGGACGTTTCATTCGGCTACACCTTC. Residues: CASCNRDVSFGYTF.

This clonotype was found many times. The genes are TRBV3-1 and TRBJ2-1; D unresolved. CDR1 and CDR2 from the germline V gene are LGHDT and YNNKEL (reference sequence). Trimming took off 4 bases at V and 5 bases at J, with 15 bases between the two ends. This CDR3 is built from 15 residues. The CDR3 DNA is TGTGCCAGCAGCCCAGTACGCACCAGTAACAATGAGCAGTTCTTC. It codes for CASSPVRTSNNEQFF.

This clonotype was recorded at least ten times. The genes are TRBV12-3 or TRBV12-4 and TRBJ2-2, with D perhaps assigned TRBD1 or TRBD2 (6 bases each). The CDR3 has 13 residues. Trimming removed 5 bases at V and 6 bases at J, with 10 bases between. The CDR3 loop is CASSRGAPGELFF. In nucleotides, the CDR3 is TGTGCCAGCAGTAGGGGGGCCCCCGGGGAGCTGTTTTTT.